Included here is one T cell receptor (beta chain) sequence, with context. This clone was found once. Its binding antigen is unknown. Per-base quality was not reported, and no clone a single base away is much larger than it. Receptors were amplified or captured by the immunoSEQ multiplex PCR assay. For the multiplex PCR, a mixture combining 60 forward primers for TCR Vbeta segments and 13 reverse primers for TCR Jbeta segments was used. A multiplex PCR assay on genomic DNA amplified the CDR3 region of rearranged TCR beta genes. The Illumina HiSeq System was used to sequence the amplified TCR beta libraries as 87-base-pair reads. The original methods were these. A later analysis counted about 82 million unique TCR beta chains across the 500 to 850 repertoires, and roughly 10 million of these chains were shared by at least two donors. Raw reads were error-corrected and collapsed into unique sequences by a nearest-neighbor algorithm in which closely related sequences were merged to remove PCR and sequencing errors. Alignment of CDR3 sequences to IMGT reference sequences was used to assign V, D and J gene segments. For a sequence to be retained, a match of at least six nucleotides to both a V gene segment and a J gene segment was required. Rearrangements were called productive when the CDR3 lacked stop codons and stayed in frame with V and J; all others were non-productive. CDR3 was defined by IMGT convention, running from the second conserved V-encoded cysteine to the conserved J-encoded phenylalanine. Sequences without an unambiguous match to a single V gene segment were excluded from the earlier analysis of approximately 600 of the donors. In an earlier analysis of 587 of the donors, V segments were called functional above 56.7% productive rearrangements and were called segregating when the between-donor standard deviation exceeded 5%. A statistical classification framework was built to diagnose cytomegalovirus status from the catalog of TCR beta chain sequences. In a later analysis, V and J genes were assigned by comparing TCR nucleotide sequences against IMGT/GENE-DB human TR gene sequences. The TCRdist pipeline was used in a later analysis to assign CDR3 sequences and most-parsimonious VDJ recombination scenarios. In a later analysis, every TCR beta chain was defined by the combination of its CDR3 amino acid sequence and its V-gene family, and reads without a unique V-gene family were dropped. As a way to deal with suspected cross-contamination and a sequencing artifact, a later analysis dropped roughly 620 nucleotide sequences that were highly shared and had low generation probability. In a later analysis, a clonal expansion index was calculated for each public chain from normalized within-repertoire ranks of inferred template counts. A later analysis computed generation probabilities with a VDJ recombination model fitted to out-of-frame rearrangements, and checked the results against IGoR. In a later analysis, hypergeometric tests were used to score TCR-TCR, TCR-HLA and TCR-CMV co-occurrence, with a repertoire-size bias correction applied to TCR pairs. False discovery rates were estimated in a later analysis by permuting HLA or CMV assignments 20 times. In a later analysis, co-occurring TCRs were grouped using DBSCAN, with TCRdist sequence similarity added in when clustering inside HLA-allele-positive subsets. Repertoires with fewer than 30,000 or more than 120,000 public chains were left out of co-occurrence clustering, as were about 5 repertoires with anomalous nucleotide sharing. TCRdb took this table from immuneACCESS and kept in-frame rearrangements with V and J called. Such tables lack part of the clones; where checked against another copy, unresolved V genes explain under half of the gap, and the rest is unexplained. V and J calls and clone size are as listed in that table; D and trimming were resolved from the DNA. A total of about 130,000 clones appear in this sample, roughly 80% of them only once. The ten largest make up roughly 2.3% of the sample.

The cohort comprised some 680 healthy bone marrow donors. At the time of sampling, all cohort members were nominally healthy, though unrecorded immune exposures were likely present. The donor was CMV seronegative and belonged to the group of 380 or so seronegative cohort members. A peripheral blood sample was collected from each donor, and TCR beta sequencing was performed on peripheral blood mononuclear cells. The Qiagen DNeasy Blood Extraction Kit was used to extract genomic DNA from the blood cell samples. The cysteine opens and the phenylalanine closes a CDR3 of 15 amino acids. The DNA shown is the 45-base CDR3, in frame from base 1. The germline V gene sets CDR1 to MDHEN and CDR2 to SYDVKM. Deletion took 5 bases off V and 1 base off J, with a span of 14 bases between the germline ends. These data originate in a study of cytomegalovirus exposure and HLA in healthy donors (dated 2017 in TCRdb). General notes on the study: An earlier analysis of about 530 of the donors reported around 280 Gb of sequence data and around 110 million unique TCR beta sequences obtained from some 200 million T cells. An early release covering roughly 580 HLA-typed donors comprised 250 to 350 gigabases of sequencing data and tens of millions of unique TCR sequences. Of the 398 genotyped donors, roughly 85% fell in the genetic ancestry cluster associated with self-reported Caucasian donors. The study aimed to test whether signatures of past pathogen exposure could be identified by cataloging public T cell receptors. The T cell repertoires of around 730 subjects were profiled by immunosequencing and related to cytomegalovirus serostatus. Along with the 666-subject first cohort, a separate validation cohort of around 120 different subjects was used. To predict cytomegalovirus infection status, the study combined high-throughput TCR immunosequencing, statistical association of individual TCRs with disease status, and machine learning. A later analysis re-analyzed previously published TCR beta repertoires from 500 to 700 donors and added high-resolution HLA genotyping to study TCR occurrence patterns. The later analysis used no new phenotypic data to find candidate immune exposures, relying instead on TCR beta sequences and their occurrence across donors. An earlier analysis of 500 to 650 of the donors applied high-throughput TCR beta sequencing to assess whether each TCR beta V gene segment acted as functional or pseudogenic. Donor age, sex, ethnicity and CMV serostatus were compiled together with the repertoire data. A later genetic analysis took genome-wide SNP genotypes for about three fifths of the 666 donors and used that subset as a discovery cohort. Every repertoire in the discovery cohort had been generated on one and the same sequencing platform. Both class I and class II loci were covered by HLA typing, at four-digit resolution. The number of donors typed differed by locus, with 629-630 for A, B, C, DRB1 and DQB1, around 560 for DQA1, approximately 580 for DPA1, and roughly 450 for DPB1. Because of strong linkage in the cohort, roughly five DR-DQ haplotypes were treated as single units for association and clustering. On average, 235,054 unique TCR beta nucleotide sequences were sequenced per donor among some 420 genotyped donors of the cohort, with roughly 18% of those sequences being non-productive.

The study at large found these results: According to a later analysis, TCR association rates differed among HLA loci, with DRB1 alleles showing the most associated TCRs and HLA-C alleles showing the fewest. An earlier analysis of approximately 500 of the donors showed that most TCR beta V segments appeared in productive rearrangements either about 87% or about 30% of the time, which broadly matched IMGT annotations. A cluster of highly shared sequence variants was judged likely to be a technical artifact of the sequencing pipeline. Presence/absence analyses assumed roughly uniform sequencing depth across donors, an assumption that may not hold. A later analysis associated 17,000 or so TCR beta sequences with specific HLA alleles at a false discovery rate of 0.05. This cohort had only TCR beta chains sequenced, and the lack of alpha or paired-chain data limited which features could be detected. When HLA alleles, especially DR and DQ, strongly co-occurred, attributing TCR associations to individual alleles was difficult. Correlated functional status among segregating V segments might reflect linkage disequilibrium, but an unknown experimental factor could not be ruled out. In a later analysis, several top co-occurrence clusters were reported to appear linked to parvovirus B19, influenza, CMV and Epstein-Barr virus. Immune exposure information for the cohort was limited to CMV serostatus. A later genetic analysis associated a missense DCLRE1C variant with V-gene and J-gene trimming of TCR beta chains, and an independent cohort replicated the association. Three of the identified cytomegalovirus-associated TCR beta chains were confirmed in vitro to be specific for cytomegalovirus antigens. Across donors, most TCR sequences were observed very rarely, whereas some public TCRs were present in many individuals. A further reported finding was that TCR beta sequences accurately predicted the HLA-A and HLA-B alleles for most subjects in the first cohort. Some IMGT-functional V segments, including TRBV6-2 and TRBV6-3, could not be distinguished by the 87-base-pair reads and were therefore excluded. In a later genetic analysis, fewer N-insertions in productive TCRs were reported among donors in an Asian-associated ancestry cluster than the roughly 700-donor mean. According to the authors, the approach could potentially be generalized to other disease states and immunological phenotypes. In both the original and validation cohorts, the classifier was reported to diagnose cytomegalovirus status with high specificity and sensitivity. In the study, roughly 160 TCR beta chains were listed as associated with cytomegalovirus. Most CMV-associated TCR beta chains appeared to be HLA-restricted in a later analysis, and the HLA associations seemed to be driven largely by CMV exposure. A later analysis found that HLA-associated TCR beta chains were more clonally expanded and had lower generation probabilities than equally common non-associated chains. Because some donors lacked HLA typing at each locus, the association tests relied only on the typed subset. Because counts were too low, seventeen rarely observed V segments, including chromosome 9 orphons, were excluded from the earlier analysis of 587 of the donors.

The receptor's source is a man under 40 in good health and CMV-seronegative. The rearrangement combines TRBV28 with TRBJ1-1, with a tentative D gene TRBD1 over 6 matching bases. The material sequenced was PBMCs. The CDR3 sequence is CASSPHSGENTEAFF. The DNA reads TGTGCCAGCAGTCCCCACTCAGGGGAGAACACTGAAGCTTTCTTT.